This passage covers 28 T cell receptor beta chains from one sample sequenced in a study of T cells in Graves' hyperthyroidism and ophthalmopathy. Amplification of TCR beta CDR3 regions was performed using RNA transcripts as template. The TCR CDR3 first-round RT-PCR relied on the HTBI primer set. TCRdb processed the multiplex PCR reads anew with MiXCR; each CDR3 protein has one entry. Of 500,000 to 650,000 distinct CDR3 sequences listed, about 15% are singletons. The sample comprised blood. These receptors all stem from a woman aged 40 to 55 with Graves' hyperthyroidism.

This clonotype has a handful of counts. The chain employs TRBV20-1 and TRBJ1-5; D remains ambiguous. Trimming removed 0 bases from V and 0 bases from J, with 9 bases in between. Germline V gene sequence: CDR1 DFQATT, CDR2 SNEGSKA (reference sequence). This CDR3 comprises 15 residues. The CDR3 sequence: CSARDRLSSNQPQHF. The CDR3 DNA follows: TGCAGTGCTAGAGATCGCCTCTCTAGCAATCAGCCCCAGCATTTT.

This clonotype was seen repeatedly, ten times or more. The V call is TRBV28, the J call TRBJ2-1; 9 bases fit TRBD2. The length of the CDR3 is 15 residues. Looked up from germline, CDR1 is MDHEN and CDR2 is SYDVKM. V lost 6 bases to trimming and J lost 7 bases; unmatched junction nucleotides: 10. CDR3 DNA: TGTGCCAGCAGCCCGCCGCTAGCGGGATCTAATGAGCAGTTCTTC. It yields the protein CASSPPLAGSNEQFF.

This rearrangement joins TRBV7-9 to TRBJ1-1; D is possibly TRBD1 (6 bases). Deletions cut 1 base from V and 3 bases from J, with 21 bases between. The CDR3 spans 18 residues. Per the germline V gene, CDR1 is SEHNR and CDR2 is FQNEAQ (reference sequence). In DNA, the CDR3 is TGTGCCAGCAGCTTAGGGGCCGGGGCCTCTTCAGGGGACACTGAAGCTTTCTTT. It codes for CASSLGAGASSGDTEAFF.

This clonotype has at least ten counts. The V call is TRBV6-1, the J call TRBJ2-7, with 7 bases fitting TRBD1. The V gene's germline CDR1 is MNHNS and CDR2 SASEGT. The V segment lost 5 bases and the J segment 0 bases; nucleotides outside the gene matches: 10. This CDR3 contains 16 residues. The CDR3 DNA follows: TGTGCCAGCAGTCCACCACAGGGGAGAGGCTCCTACGAGCAGTACTTC. Translation gives CASSPPQGRGSYEQYF.

This clonotype has only a few counts. V is TRBV9 and J is TRBJ2-5, with 7 bases fitting TRBD2. Germline V CDR1 and CDR2: SGDLS, YYNGEE. This CDR3 has 15 residues. The V gene end was trimmed by 1 base and the J gene end by 5 bases; junction bases not matched to a gene: 8. As DNA, the CDR3 is TGTGCCAGCAGCGTAAGCGCCGCGGGAGTCGAGACCCAGTACTTC. Translated: CASSVSAAGVETQYF.

Ten or more counts support this clonotype. The J gene is TRBJ2-7, the V gene TRBV19; 9 bases align to TRBD1. The V gene end was trimmed by 5 bases and the J gene end by 6 bases; junction bases not matched to a gene: 14. In germline, CDR1 is LNHDA, CDR2 SQIVND (reference sequence). The CDR3 has 16 amino acids. Here the CDR3 DNA reads TGTGCCAGTAGTTTGACCGCCGTGGACAGGGGTGCCGAGCAGTACTTC. Protein: CASSLTAVDRGAEQYF.

Many counts were recorded for this clonotype. This chain's CDR3 is CASSPLTGTGRLNTEAFF. In nucleotides, the CDR3 is TGTGCCAGCTCACCATTAACCGGGACAGGGAGATTGAACACTGAAGCTTTCTTT. The chain is built from TRBV18 and TRBJ1-1, with 9 bases aligning to TRBD1. The CDR3 sequence is 18 residues long. Germline V gene lookup returns CDR1 KGHSH and CDR2 LQKENI. V was pared by 2 bases and J by 0 bases, with 10 bases of the junction left unmatched.

This clonotype was detected a few times. This chain joins TRBV29-1 and TRBJ2-3; D uncertain. CDR3 length: 14 residues. Germline loops: CDR1 SQVTM, CDR2 ANQGSEA. Trimming removed 4 bases at V and 0 bases at J, with 11 bases between. The CDR3 DNA reads as TGCAGCGTTGGCTCCGTCTCTAGCACAGATACGCAGTATTTT. Protein: CSVGSVSSTDTQYF.

Ten or more counts support this clonotype. The V call is TRBV4-1, the J call TRBJ2-5, with D perhaps matching TRBD1 or TRBD2 (5 bases each). The V end lost 1 base, the J end lost 4 bases, and 10 bases lay between the germline ends. Germline V lookup: CDR1 MGHRA, CDR2 YSYEKL. The CDR3 extends over 14 amino acids. The CDR3 coding sequence is TGCGCCAGCAGCCAAGGAGGGGCCGGAGAGACCCAGTACTTC. Protein: CASSQGGAGETQYF.

This clonotype came up many times. J is TRBJ1-5 and V is TRBV20-1; D is unclear. V dropped 5 bases and J dropped 3 bases, with 8 bases sitting between them. The CDR3 extends over 12 amino acids. CDR1 DFQATT and CDR2 SNEGSKA come from the germline V gene (reference sequence). The CDR3 DNA reads TGCAGTGCTCGACGGAACAATCAGCCCCAGCATTTT. Amino acids: CSARRNNQPQHF.

This chain links TRBV20-1 with TRBJ1-2; tentatively, D is TRBD1 (5 bases). The CDR3 has 16 amino acids. Germline CDR1 is DFQATT and CDR2 is SNEGSKA (reference sequence). V lost 0 bases to trimming and J lost 1 base, with 15 bases between them. The CDR3 loop reads CSARDGGDGRNYGYTF. As DNA, the CDR3 is TGCAGTGCTAGAGATGGTGGGGACGGACGTAACTATGGCTACACCTTC.

In this sample, this clonotype turned up many times. The rearrangement links TRBV12-3 or TRBV12-4 to TRBJ2-7, with D hard to call. V lost 3 bases, J lost 0 bases, and 15 bases lay in between. The CDR3 consists of 16 residues. The CDR3 DNA reads TGTGCCAGCAGTTTTTCTGCCGGGCGGAACTCCTACGAGCAGTACTTC. Protein: CASSFSAGRNSYEQYF.

V is TRBV5-1 and J is TRBJ2-5; 10 bases match TRBD2. Per the germline V gene, CDR1 is SGHRS and CDR2 is YFSETQ. The CDR3 contains 17 residues. V shed 3 bases and J 5 bases; nucleotides not matched to a gene: 13. The DNA of the CDR3 is TGCGCCAGCAGCTCCTGGCTAGCGGGAGTTGAGGGCGAGACCCAGTACTTC. Residues: CASSSWLAGVEGETQYF.

This clonotype turned up a few times. The V call is TRBV20-1, the J call TRBJ2-5; D is tentatively TRBD1 or TRBD2 (5 bases each). Germline loops: CDR1 DFQATT, CDR2 SNEGSKA (reference sequence). The ends were cut back, 0 bases at V and 4 bases at J, with 15 bases in the middle. The CDR3 consists of 15 residues. CDR3 sequence (DNA): TGCAGTGCTAGAGATCTTGAGGGGTTACGAGAGACCCAGTACTTC. It specifies CSARDLEGLRETQYF.

This clonotype was detected many times. The rearrangement links TRBV12-3 or TRBV12-4 to TRBJ2-3; 9 bases agree with TRBD1. CDR3 length: 17 residues. V lost 3 bases, J lost 0 bases, and 7 bases stayed unmatched. In DNA, the CDR3 is TGTGCCAGCAGTTTTCCTTTGACAGGGGGGAGCACAGATACGCAGTATTTT. Translating gives CASSFPLTGGSTDTQYF.

The gene calls are TRBV24-1 and TRBJ2-3; no reliable D call. CDR1 is KGHDR and CDR2 is SFDVKD in the germline V gene. The CDR3 covers 12 residues. Trimming left V 5 bases short and J 5 bases short, with 7 bases between. CDR3 DNA sequence: TGTGCCACCAGTGGTAAGGGAGATACGCAGTATTTT. This translates into CATSGKGDTQYF.

The rearrangement links TRBV3-1 to TRBJ1-6; 8 nucleotides agree with TRBD1. V lost 8 bases and J lost 5; bases outside the gene matches: 2. Germline V lookup: CDR1 LGHDT, CDR2 YNNKEL (reference sequence). CDR3 length equals 13 residues. The DNA of the CDR3 is TGTGCCAGCGGACAGGGTAATAATTCACCCCTCCACTTT. This sequence encodes CASGQGNNSPLHF.

This clonotype was seen only once. V and J are TRBV20-1 and TRBJ2-1; D is possibly TRBD2 (7 bases). Trimming stripped 0 bases from V and 1 base from J, with 16 bases between. Germline V gene sequence: CDR1 DFQATT, CDR2 SNEGSKA (reference sequence). The CDR3 spans 17 residues. The CDR3: CSARDERGGPSYNEQFF. The CDR3 DNA follows: TGCAGTGCTAGAGACGAGAGGGGGGGCCCTTCCTACAATGAGCAGTTCTTC.

V and J are TRBV5-6 and TRBJ2-7; D possibly corresponds to TRBD1 (5 bases). CDR1 is SGHDT, CDR2 YYEEEE, per germline. V lost 0 bases, J lost 6 bases, and 7 bases lay in between. The CDR3 is made up of 12 amino acids. The CDR3 protein is CASSLGTGEQYF. In nucleotides, the CDR3 is TGTGCCAGCAGCTTGGGTACAGGCGAGCAGTACTTC.

The chain is built from TRBV7-2 and TRBJ2-2; a weak D match, TRBD2 (6 bases). Germline V gives CDR1 SGHTA, CDR2 FQGNSA. V was shortened by 4 bases and J by 4 bases, with 10 bases between the two germline ends. The CDR3 sequence is 14 residues long. CDR3: CASSSRRATGELFF. CDR3 sequence (DNA): TGTGCCAGCAGCTCGCGGAGGGCCACCGGGGAGCTGTTTTTT.

As concerns this clonotype: A much larger clone sits a single nucleotide away, making a read error possible. The V and J genes are TRBV5-1 and TRBJ2-7; D unclear. This CDR3 has 13 residues. Germline assignment: CDR1 SGHRS and CDR2 YFSETQ. The CDR3 nucleotides are TGCGCCATCAGCTTGGCATTTGGTGGCGAGCAGTACTTC. Its protein product is CAISLAFGGEQYF.

This clonotype was recorded once. Compared with germline, one end of the junction differs, possibly owing to a read error. The chain combines TRBV2 with TRBJ2-5; D might be TRBD2 (6 bases). This CDR3 contains 15 residues. Germline loops: CDR1 SNHLY, CDR2 FYNNEI. CDR3 nucleotides: TGCGCCAGCAGCCTCGGGGCCCTAGCGCAAGAGACCCAGTACTTC. It codes for CASSLGALAQETQYF.

The rearrangement uses TRBV7-9 and TRBJ2-5, with 11 nucleotides matching TRBD2. With V trimmed by 8 bases and J by 5 bases, 16 bases remained unmatched. Per the germline V gene, CDR1 is SEHNR and CDR2 is FQNEAQ (reference sequence). The CDR3 contains 17 residues. The CDR3 sequence is CASRVLAGGPSGETQYF. The CDR3 nucleotides are TGTGCCAGCCGAGTGTTAGCGGGAGGGCCTTCGGGGGAGACCCAGTACTTC.

For this clonotype: Germline and junction disagree at one end, which may indicate a read error. This chain uses TRBV4-2 with TRBJ1-5; the D gene is possibly TRBD1 (5 bases). The CDR3 has 15 residues. Germline values: CDR1 LGHNA, CDR2 YNFKEQ. In DNA form, the CDR3 reads TGTGCCAACAGCCAAGCTCAGGGTGGTGATCAGCCCCAGCATTTT. Translated: CANSQAQGGDQPQHF.

This clonotype appeared many times. The gene calls are TRBV4-2 and TRBJ2-3; 7 bases map to TRBD2. V lost 0 bases to trimming and J lost 7 bases; unmatched junction nucleotides: 7. The CDR3 loop spans 15 amino acids. Looked up from germline, CDR1 is LGHNA and CDR2 is YNFKEQ. CDR3 amino acids: CASSQDKAGDNTQYF. CDR3 nucleotides: TGTGCCAGCAGCCAAGATAAGGCGGGAGACAATACGCAGTATTTT.

The rearrangement uses TRBV27 and TRBJ2-1, with TRBD2 matching 9 bases. Germline V gives CDR1 MNHEY, CDR2 SMNVEV (reference sequence). Trimming cost V 4 bases and J 3 bases; bases outside gene matches: 7. The CDR3 is made up of 16 amino acids. The CDR3 region is CASSSTGTSSYNEQFF. As DNA, the CDR3 is TGTGCCAGCAGTTCTACCGGGACTAGCAGCTACAATGAGCAGTTCTTC.

This clonotype occurred a few times. J is TRBJ2-1 and V is TRBV27; D gene unclear. V was trimmed by 5 bases and J by 0 bases, leaving 14 bases between them. CDR3 length: 16 residues. Germline lookup yields CDR1 MNHEY and CDR2 SMNVEV (reference sequence). The CDR3 is CASSPWGMSSYNEQFF. The CDR3 DNA follows: TGTGCCAGCAGTCCATGGGGAATGAGCTCCTACAATGAGCAGTTCTTC.

This clonotype was seen repeatedly, ten times or more. The CDR3 nucleotides read TGTGCCAGCTCAACCGAGCGTGTGCGGGAGACAAACACCGGGGAGCTGTTTTTT. It encodes CASSTERVRETNTGELFF. This chain connects TRBV18 to TRBJ2-2, with 7 bases lining up with TRBD2. Looked up from germline, CDR1 is KGHSH and CDR2 is LQKENI. The CDR3 length is 18 residues. The V segment lost 5 bases and the J segment 2 bases; nucleotides outside the gene matches: 14.